These 4 T cell receptor beta chains came from one sample sequenced in a study of cytotoxic CD8 clonotypes in ibrutinib-treated CLL. Some clones are missing from TCRdb's copy, which holds only in-frame ones; the method was immunoSEQ multiplex PCR. The top ten clones hold about 5.7% of a sample with 250,000 to 350,000 clones, around 77% of them seen once. Material: PBMCs, obtained at disease progression, from a patient treated with ibrutinib. These receptors were collected from a human donor with chronic lymphocytic leukemia.

The chain joins TRBV11-3 to TRBJ2-1; D gene unclear. Between the trimmed V and J ends, which lost 5 bases and 5 bases, there was a span of 7 bases. CDR1 SGHNT and CDR2 YENEEA come from the germline V gene. CDR3 length: 12 amino acids. The CDR3 loop is CASSRQNNEQFF. In DNA form, the CDR3 reads TGTGCCAGCAGCCGCCAAAACAATGAGCAGTTCTTC.

This chain connects TRBV28 to TRBJ1-5; D unresolved. CDR1 MDHEN and CDR2 SYDVKM come from the germline V gene. The V gene lost 5 bases and the J gene lost 0 bases, with 11 bases spanning the gap. The CDR3 consists of 15 residues. CDR3 sequence reads: CASSPASVSNQPQHF. The DNA for the CDR3 is TGTGCCAGCAGTCCCGCGTCGGTTAGCAATCAGCCCCAGCATTTT.

This chain connects TRBV29-1 to TRBJ2-7, with a possible D match to TRBD2 (6 bases). The CDR3 length is 14 residues. V was cut by 4 bases and J by 1 base, with 14 bases left in between. Germline V gene lookup returns CDR1 SQVTM and CDR2 ANQGSEA. The CDR3: CSVGEARGSYEQYF. The CDR3 DNA is TGCAGCGTTGGGGAGGCCCGAGGGTCCTACGAGCAGTACTTC.

This chain joins TRBV29-1 and TRBJ1-2, with D uncertain. This CDR3 has 14 residues. Germline CDR1 reads SQVTM; CDR2 reads ANQGSEA. The CDR3 region is CTITGGPPPYGYTF. In DNA form, the CDR3 reads TGCACTATCACGGGTGGACCTCCTCCCTATGGCTACACCTTC. Complete variable domain (other parts from reference TRBV29-1 and TRBJ1-2): SAVISQKPSRDICQRGTSLTIQCQVDSQVTMMFWYRQQPGQSLTLIATANQGSEATYESGFVIDKFPISRPNLTFSTLTVSNMSPEDSSIYLCTITGGPPPYGYTFGSGTRLTVV.